These T cell receptor beta chains were read from a single sample in a study of CD8 T cells in ankylosing spondylitis. TCRdb re-derived calls from the 5' RACE reads in MiXCR, one entry per CDR3 protein. Of 150,000 to 200,000 distinct CDR3 sequences detected, about 20% appear once; the ten largest clones hold around 4.1%. Material for sequencing was blood, either unsorted or a sorted T cell fraction (not recorded which). The receptors were sampled from a male donor under 35 with ankylosing spondylitis or in good health (not recorded which). CDR3s include the opening cysteine and the closing phenylalanine or tryptophan. Each record gives: D gene, V gene, J gene, clone size, CDR3 length, CDR3 protein, CDR3 DNA. A D gene is named only where the DNA matches it firmly. Clone size, where shown, is once, few, many, or a class for clones that have expanded.

D: -
V: TRBV7-9
J: TRBJ1-2
size: many
length: 14
CDR3: CASSLGAGIYGYTF
DNA: TGTGCCAGCAGCTTAGGGGCAGGCATCTATGGCTACACCTTC

D: -
V: TRBV12-3/TRBV12-4
J: TRBJ2-3
size: -
length: 15
CDR3: CASSFRGASTDTQYF
DNA: TGTGCCAGCAGTTTTAGAGGGGCTAGCACAGATACGCAGTATTTT

D: -
V: TRBV2
J: TRBJ2-5
size: many
length: 14
CDR3: CASSGTVLAETQYF
DNA: TGTGCCAGCAGTGGGACAGTCCTAGCGGAGACCCAGTACTTC

D: -
V: TRBV12-3/TRBV12-4
J: TRBJ2-2
size: -
length: 13
CDR3: CASRSQGSGELFF
DNA: TGTGCCAGCAGGTCCCAGGGATCCGGGGAGCTGTTTTTT

D: -
V: TRBV6-2/TRBV6-3
J: TRBJ2-1
size: -
length: 17
CDR3: CASSYAVGGAILNEQFF
DNA: TGTGCCAGCAGTTACGCGGTGGGGGGTGCAATCTTAAATGAGCAGTTCTTC

D: TRBD1
V: TRBV12-3/TRBV12-4
J: TRBJ1-1
size: many
length: 14
CDR3: CASSRGGAGTEAFF
DNA: TGTGCCAGCAGCAGAGGGGGCGCGGGAACTGAAGCTTTCTTT

D: -
V: TRBV3-1
J: TRBJ1-1
size: -
length: 14
CDR3: CASSQVGANTEAFF
DNA: TGTGCCAGCAGCCAAGTAGGGGCGAACACTGAAGCTTTCTTT

D: -
V: TRBV4-1
J: TRBJ2-2
size: many
length: 15
CDR3: CASSQDRGGTGELFF
DNA: TGCGCCAGCAGCCAAGACAGGGGTGGCACCGGGGAGCTGTTTTTT

D: TRBD2
V: TRBV20-1
J: TRBJ2-3
size: -
length: 14
CDR3: CSANTGTTTDTQYF
DNA: TGCAGTGCCAATACCGGGACTACCACAGATACGCAGTATTTT

D: -
V: TRBV30
J: TRBJ2-5
size: many
length: 11
CDR3: CAWSVRRNQYF
DNA: TGTGCCTGGAGTGTCCGGCGTAACCAGTACTTC

D: -
V: TRBV30
J: TRBJ2-1
size: many
length: 12
CDR3: CAWSHTDNEQFF
DNA: TGTGCCTGGAGTCACACGGACAATGAGCAGTTCTTC

D: TRBD1
V: TRBV20-1
J: TRBJ1-1
size: many
length: 13
CDR3: CSARRGGATEAFF
DNA: TGCAGTGCTAGGAGAGGGGGCGCGACTGAAGCTTTCTTT

D: -
V: TRBV20-1
J: TRBJ2-1
size: many
length: 11
CDR3: CSATAYGEQFF
DNA: TGCAGTGCTACGGCGTATGGTGAGCAGTTCTTC

D: -
V: TRBV5-1
J: TRBJ2-5
size: many
length: 13
CDR3: CASSLDVQETQYF
DNA: TGCGCCAGCAGCTTGGATGTCCAAGAGACCCAGTACTTC

D: -
V: TRBV12-3/TRBV12-4
J: TRBJ2-5
size: many
length: 15
CDR3: CASTLGAGLGETQYF
DNA: TGTGCCAGCACCCTGGGGGCGGGTTTGGGAGAGACCCAGTACTTC

D: -
V: TRBV12-3/TRBV12-4
J: TRBJ2-7
size: -
length: 16
CDR3: CASTLGWDTSSYEQYF
DNA: TGTGCCAGCACCTTGGGGTGGGACACCTCATCCTACGAGCAGTACTTC

D: -
V: TRBV6-5
J: TRBJ2-3
size: many
length: 15
CDR3: CASSWEPSGTDTQYF
DNA: TGTGCCAGCAGTTGGGAACCGAGCGGCACAGATACGCAGTATTTT

D: -
V: TRBV5-1
J: TRBJ2-2
size: many
length: 13
CDR3: CASSSLGSGELFF
DNA: TGCGCCAGCAGCTCCCTCGGCTCCGGGGAGCTGTTTTTT

D: -
V: TRBV5-1
J: TRBJ2-3
size: many
length: 12
CDR3: CASSFLTDTQYF
DNA: TGCGCCAGCAGCTTCCTCACAGATACGCAGTATTTT

D: -
V: TRBV7-2
J: TRBJ2-7
size: many
length: 17
CDR3: CASSLENPGPRPYEQYF
DNA: TGTGCCAGCAGCTTAGAGAATCCGGGACCGCGACCTTACGAGCAGTACTTC

D: -
V: TRBV4-2
J: TRBJ2-2
size: many
length: 14
CDR3: CASSQEEGNGELFF
DNA: TGTGCCAGCAGCCAAGAGGAAGGAAACGGGGAGCTGTTTTTT

D: -
V: TRBV6-6
J: TRBJ1-2
size: -
length: 18
CDR3: CASSYPIPTRPTNYGYTF
DNA: TGTGCCAGCAGTTACCCCATACCCACAAGGCCGACTAACTATGGCTACACCTTC

D: -
V: TRBV4-3
J: TRBJ1-1
size: many
length: 16
CDR3: CASSQDTPGVNTEAFF
DNA: TGCGCCAGCAGCCAAGATACACCGGGGGTGAACACTGAAGCTTTCTTT

D: -
V: TRBV6-6
J: TRBJ2-3
size: many
length: 14
CDR3: CASSKETDTDTQYF
DNA: TGTGCCAGCAGTAAGGAGACGGACACAGATACGCAGTATTTT

D: TRBD1
V: TRBV5-1
J: TRBJ2-5
size: many
length: 16
CDR3: CASSTTTGTGKETQYF
DNA: TGCGCCAGCAGCACAACTACCGGGACAGGAAAAGAGACCCAGTACTTC

D: -
V: TRBV12-3/TRBV12-4
J: TRBJ2-2
size: many
length: 13
CDR3: CASIPYYTGELFF
DNA: TGTGCCAGCATTCCCTACTACACCGGGGAGCTGTTTTTT

D: -
V: TRBV4-3
J: TRBJ2-6
size: many
length: 17
CDR3: CASSLFLQGSGANVLTF
DNA: TGCGCCAGCAGCCTTTTTTTACAGGGCTCTGGGGCCAACGTCCTGACTTTC

D: -
V: TRBV12-3/TRBV12-4
J: TRBJ2-7
size: many
length: 15
CDR3: CASSTGGTVSYEQYF
DNA: TGTGCCAGCAGCACGGGGGGCACAGTCTCCTACGAGCAGTACTTC

D: -
V: TRBV30
J: TRBJ1-2
size: many
length: 14
CDR3: CAWSKGPAGYGYTF
DNA: TGTGCCTGGAGTAAAGGGCCGGCGGGCTATGGCTACACCTTC

D: -
V: TRBV11-2
J: TRBJ2-1
size: many
length: 14
CDR3: CASSSGIPFNEQFF
DNA: TGTGCCAGCAGCTCCGGGATTCCCTTCAATGAGCAGTTCTTC

D: -
V: TRBV6-6
J: TRBJ2-4
size: many
length: 18
CDR3: CASSFPGGDGSAKNIQYF
DNA: TGTGCCAGCAGTTTCCCCGGGGGCGATGGTTCCGCCAAAAACATTCAGTACTTC

D: TRBD2
V: TRBV11-2
J: TRBJ2-2
size: -
length: 16
CDR3: CATKAGTSGSFGELFF
DNA: TGTGCCACCAAAGCCGGGACTAGCGGGAGTTTCGGGGAGCTGTTTTTT

D: -
V: TRBV20-1
J: TRBJ2-7
size: many
length: 11
CDR3: CSAGGAREQYF
DNA: TGCAGTGCGGGCGGGGCCAGGGAGCAGTACTTC

D: TRBD2
V: TRBV5-5
J: TRBJ2-1
size: many
length: 17
CDR3: CASSPRMTSGRFNEQFF
DNA: TGTGCCAGCAGCCCACGAATGACTAGCGGGAGGTTTAATGAGCAGTTCTTC

D: TRBD2
V: TRBV5-6
J: TRBJ2-2
size: many
length: 20
CDR3: CASSFRLAELQGLTSGELFF
DNA: TGTGCCAGCAGCTTCAGACTAGCGGAATTGCAGGGTCTTACTTCCGGGGAGCTGTTTTTT

D: -
V: TRBV6-2/TRBV6-3
J: TRBJ2-1
size: many
length: 12
CDR3: CASHNPYNEQFF
DNA: TGTGCCAGCCACAACCCCTACAATGAGCAGTTCTTC

D: TRBD2
V: TRBV9
J: TRBJ2-1
size: many
length: 15
CDR3: CASSRAGGNYNEQFF
DNA: TGTGCCAGCAGCAGAGCGGGAGGCAACTACAATGAGCAGTTCTTC

D: TRBD1
V: TRBV12-3/TRBV12-4
J: TRBJ2-5
size: many
length: 14
CDR3: CASRGTGRQETQYF
DNA: TGTGCCAGCAGGGGGACAGGGAGGCAAGAGACCCAGTACTTC

D: -
V: TRBV27
J: TRBJ1-1
size: many
length: 13
CDR3: CASSLSLYTEAFF
DNA: TGTGCCAGCAGTTTATCGTTGTACACTGAAGCTTTCTTT

D: TRBD2
V: TRBV20-1
J: TRBJ2-3
size: many
length: 14
CDR3: CSAGGTRAADTQYF
DNA: TGCAGTGCTGGGGGGACTAGGGCGGCAGATACGCAGTATTTT

D: TRBD2
V: TRBV20-1
J: TRBJ2-1
size: -
length: 14
CDR3: CSARGREGLDEQFF
DNA: TGCAGTGCTAGGGGGCGGGAGGGCCTAGATGAGCAGTTCTTC

D: TRBD1
V: TRBV5-1
J: TRBJ2-3
size: -
length: 15
CDR3: CASSPGDRETDTQYF
DNA: TGCGCCAGCAGCCCCGGGGACAGGGAGACAGATACGCAGTATTTT

D: TRBD2
V: TRBV29-1
J: TRBJ2-6
size: -
length: 18
CDR3: CSVVGLAGGGSGANVLTF
DNA: TGCAGCGTTGTTGGCCTAGCGGGAGGGGGCTCTGGGGCCAACGTCCTGACTTTC

D: -
V: TRBV10-3
J: TRBJ1-4
size: many
length: 13
CDR3: CAISRDFDEKLFF
DNA: TGTGCCATCAGCCGGGACTTTGATGAAAAACTGTTTTTT

D: -
V: TRBV20-1
J: TRBJ1-1
size: many
length: 16
CDR3: CSARWRQARGNTEAFF
DNA: TGCAGTGCTAGATGGCGGCAGGCCCGAGGGAACACTGAAGCTTTCTTT

D: -
V: TRBV29-1
J: TRBJ2-5
size: many
length: 11
CDR3: CSGGSQETQYF
DNA: TGCAGCGGGGGCAGCCAAGAGACCCAGTACTTC

D: -
V: TRBV29-1
J: TRBJ2-3
size: many
length: 12
CDR3: CSVADGTDTQYF
DNA: TGCAGCGTTGCGGATGGGACAGATACGCAGTATTTT

D: TRBD2
V: TRBV15
J: TRBJ2-3
size: many
length: 15
CDR3: CATGAAGGLADTQYF
DNA: TGTGCCACCGGAGCAGCGGGAGGATTGGCAGATACGCAGTATTTT

D: TRBD1
V: TRBV12-3/TRBV12-4
J: TRBJ2-5
size: many
length: 14
CDR3: CASAAGTAQETQYF
DNA: TGTGCCAGCGCCGCCGGGACAGCTCAAGAGACCCAGTACTTC